One sample yielded the 9 T cell receptor beta chains listed below, sequenced in a study of shared clonotypes between healthy human individuals. CD45RO negativity and positive selection for CCR7 defined naive CD8 cells, a population that excluded terminally differentiated effector memory CD45RA+ cells. Only in-frame clones appear in the TCRdb table, and some are missing; sequencing was by immunoSEQ multiplex PCR. The table records 1.5 million to 2.5 million clones, around 96% of them present only once. The sequenced sample was naive CD8+ T cells sorted from blood. The receptor set was obtained from a man between 18 and 29 years old in good health.

The chain links TRBV12-5 to TRBJ2-7; tentatively, D is TRBD1 or TRBD2 (5 bases each). V lost 2 bases, J lost 3 bases, and 17 bases lay in between. The CDR3 is 16 residues long. In germline, CDR1 is LGHNT, CDR2 FRNRAP. CDR3 bases: TGTGCTAGTGGTTTGCCTCCCGGGACCACCAACTACGAGCAGTACTTC. Translating gives CASGLPPGTTNYEQYF.

The chain recombines TRBV6-5 with TRBJ2-1; TRBD2 aligns across 9 bases. Germline V CDR1 and CDR2: MNHEY, SVGAGI. The CDR3 has 14 residues. V shed 6 bases and J 5 bases; nucleotides not matched to a gene: 5. CDR3 bases: TGTGCCAGCAGCGCAGCGGGGGGTCACAATGAGCAGTTCTTC. Translating gives CASSAAGGHNEQFF.

The chain uses TRBV5-4 and TRBJ2-7; 7 bases align to TRBD2. Germline lookup yields CDR1 SGHNT and CDR2 YYREEE (reference sequence). With V trimmed by 0 bases and J by 4 bases, 13 bases remained unmatched. The CDR3 length is 17 residues. Written as DNA, the CDR3 is TGTGCCAGCAGCTTGGGAGGTTGGCGGGAGAGTTCTTACGAGCAGTACTTC. It translates to CASSLGGWRESSYEQYF.

The V and J genes are TRBV19 and TRBJ2-5, with 11 bases matching TRBD2. The CDR3 loop spans 18 amino acids. The V segment lost 4 bases and the J segment 5 bases; nucleotides outside the gene matches: 15. In germline, CDR1 is LNHDA, CDR2 SQIVND (reference sequence). DNA of the CDR3: TGTGCCAGTAGTACCGGTAGCGGGGGGGCCTGGCCTAAGGAGACCCAGTACTTC. Encoded protein: CASSTGSGGAWPKETQYF. The full variable domain, in which reference TRBV19 and TRBJ2-5 provide the parts outside the CDR3, is DGGITQSPKYLFRKEGQNVTLSCEQNLNHDAMYWYRQDPGQGLRLIYYSQIVNDFQKGDIAEGYSVSREKKESFPLTVTSAQKNPTAFYLCASSTGSGGAWPKETQYFGPGTRLLVL.

This chain joins TRBV6-6 and TRBJ2-3, with 8 bases matching TRBD1. Germline CDR1 reads MNHNY; CDR2 reads SVGAGI (reference sequence). The V gene end was trimmed by 0 bases and the J gene end by 5 bases; junction bases not matched to a gene: 4. This CDR3 spans 15 amino acids. This CDR3 is CASSYSQGAGDTQYF. The CDR3 bases are TGTGCCAGCAGTTACTCGCAGGGGGCTGGAGATACGCAGTATTTT.

This chain links TRBV7-9 with TRBJ1-6; D is uncertain. The germline CDR1 and CDR2 sequences are SEHNR and FQNEAQ (reference sequence). Trimming stripped 5 bases from V and 9 bases from J, with 8 bases between. There are 12 residues in the CDR3. The DNA of the CDR3 is TGTGCCAGCAGCCCGCCTGCTTCACCCCTCCACTTT. Residues: CASSPPASPLHF.

The V and J genes are TRBV29-1 and TRBJ2-1; 11 nucleotides line up with TRBD2. Unmatched junction bases numbered 6, after V lost 4 bases and J lost 1 base. The CDR3 length is 16 residues. Germline V lookup: CDR1 SQVTM, CDR2 ANQGSEA. Here the CDR3 reads CSVGRLAGGSYNEQFF. Written as DNA, the CDR3 is TGCAGCGTTGGCCGTTTAGCGGGAGGGTCCTACAATGAGCAGTTCTTC.

The chain uses TRBV7-9 and TRBJ1-6; weak D call: TRBD1 (5 bases). Trimming took 4 bases from V and 6 from J, leaving 19 bases between them. Germline V lookup: CDR1 SEHNR, CDR2 FQNEAQ (reference sequence). This CDR3 is 17 amino acids long. CDR3 DNA sequence: TGTGCCAGCAGCTCCTTGACAGCGGGATATCCTAATTCACCCCTCCACTTT. This encodes CASSSLTAGYPNSPLHF.

The chain recombines TRBV6-6 with TRBJ2-5; D gene ambiguous. CDR3 length equals 14 residues. Germline V gene data show CDR1 as MNHNY and CDR2 as SVGAGI (reference sequence). Trimming removed 2 bases from V and 0 bases from J, with 7 bases in between. This CDR3 reads CASSYLQDQETQYF. The CDR3 DNA sequence: TGTGCCAGCAGTTACCTGCAGGACCAAGAGACCCAGTACTTC.